The 11 T cell receptor beta chains given below trace back to one sample, sequenced in a study of beta chain features in type 1 diabetes. Their specific antigens are unknown. The whole isolated RNA underwent reverse transcription, so sequencing captured expressed TCRB transcripts. Here immunoSEQ multiplex PCR was the method, and the copy in TCRdb shows in-frame clones only, minus some. This table holds roughly 260,000 clones, roughly 20% found once. Overall study findings and caveats: Patients with Type 1 diabetes showed moderately but significantly shorter TCRB CDR3s in all four CD4+ subsets.

The material sequenced was naive CD4+ T cells from blood. The receptors stem from a woman aged 40-49 years with type 1 diabetes.

The table lists this clone with a few counts. The rearrangement links TRBV2 to TRBJ2-5; 7 nucleotides line up with TRBD1. This CDR3 region has 15 residues. V was clipped by 7 bases and J by 2 bases; unmatched bases: 10. Germline CDR1 is SNHLY and CDR2 is FYNNEI. CDR3 sequence reads: CASNARQGGQETQYF. The CDR3 nucleotides read TGTGCCAGCAACGCTCGACAGGGCGGGCAAGAGACCCAGTACTTC. Using reference TRBV2 and TRBJ2-5 for the parts outside the CDR3, the full variable domain is EPEVTQTPSHQVTQMGQEVILRCVPISNHLYFYWYRQILGQKVEFLVSFYNNEISEKSEIFDDQFSVERPDGSNFTLKIRSTKLEDSAMYFCASNARQGGQETQYFGPGTRLLVL.

The J gene is TRBJ2-3, the V gene TRBV25-1; the match to TRBD1 covers 7 bases. Per germline, CDR1 MGHDK and CDR2 SYGVNS. The junction had 10 bases not matched to a gene; V was cut back by 2 bases and J by 2 bases. The CDR3 consists of 17 residues. CDR3: CASSENRGGRFTDTQYF. Written as DNA, the CDR3 is TGTGCCAGCAGTGAAAACAGGGGCGGACGTTTCACAGATACGCAGTATTTT.

The rearrangement links TRBV7-9 to TRBJ2-2; D uncertain. V gave up 5 bases and J gave up 5 bases, with 15 bases separating them. The germline V gene has CDR1 SEHNR and CDR2 FQNEAQ (reference sequence). CDR3 length: 15 residues. The CDR3: CASSQTRQVTGELFF. The CDR3 nucleotides are TGTGCCAGCAGCCAAACAAGACAAGTAACCGGGGAGCTGTTTTTT.

The chain combines TRBV7-2 with TRBJ2-3; 8 bases line up with TRBD1. This CDR3 is built from 13 residues. J lost 5 bases, V lost 5 bases, and 3 bases had no gene match. CDR1 is SGHTA and CDR2 is FQGNSA in the germline V gene. The CDR3 DNA follows: TGTGCCAGCAGCGCAGACAGGGGAGATACGCAGTATTTT. Its translation: CASSADRGDTQYF.

The V and J genes are TRBV4-1 and TRBJ2-1, with 7 nucleotides matching TRBD2. J lost 0 bases, V lost 4 bases, and 6 bases had no gene match. Germline V gene sequence: CDR1 MGHRA, CDR2 YSYEKL. This CDR3 is built from 16 residues. As DNA, the CDR3 is TGCGCCAGCAGCCGCTTACTAGCGATCTCCTACAATGAGCAGTTCTTC. This translates into CASSRLLAISYNEQFF.

This rearrangement joins TRBV7-2 to TRBJ1-6, with 9 bases identical to TRBD1. The CDR3 consists of 15 residues. CDR1 and CDR2 (germline): SGHTA, FQGNSA. V gave up 2 bases and J gave up 7 bases; unmatched junction bases: 3. Here the CDR3 reads CASSLSGQGNSPLHF. CDR3 DNA: TGTGCCAGCAGCTTATCCGGACAGGGGAATTCACCCCTCCACTTT. Complete variable domain (other parts from reference TRBV7-2 and TRBJ1-6): GAGVSQSPSNKVTEKGKDVELRCDPISGHTALYWYRQSLGQGLEFLIYFQGNSAPDKSGLPSDRFSAERTGGSVSTLTIQRTQQEDSAVYLCASSLSGQGNSPLHFGNGTRLTVT.

The chain uses TRBV29-1 and TRBJ2-7, with TRBD1 identical over 7 bases. With V trimmed by 7 bases and J by 0 bases, 9 bases remained unmatched. This CDR3 spans 14 amino acids. Germline V gene sequence: CDR1 SQVTM, CDR2 ANQGSEA. Here the CDR3 DNA reads TGCAGCGCTTCCCGGGACAGCTCCTCCTACGAGCAGTACTTC. Protein sequence: CSASRDSSSYEQYF.

Only a few counts were recorded for this clone. The V gene is TRBV7-2, the J gene TRBJ2-7, with TRBD2 as a possible D gene (6 bases). Germline-derived CDR1 and CDR2 are SGHTA and FQGNSA. This CDR3 has 15 amino acids. The V end was cut by 5 bases, the J end by 5 bases, with 19 bases between. This chain's CDR3 is CASSPRRDSFDEQYF. CDR3 DNA: TGTGCCAGCAGCCCCCGCCGGGACTCCTTTGACGAGCAGTACTTC.

This clone has only a few counts. The J gene is TRBJ2-7, the V gene TRBV9; D gene uncertain. Trimming took 4 bases from V and 3 from J, leaving 17 bases between them. The CDR3 is 15 amino acids. CDR1 is SGDLS and CDR2 is YYNGEE in the germline V gene. CDR3 protein: CASSQSVDIGYEQYF. The CDR3 DNA follows: TGTGCCAGCAGCCAATCGGTAGATATTGGCTACGAGCAGTACTTC.

The chain recombines TRBV4-3 with TRBJ1-6; perhaps TRBD1 as D (5 bases). Germline assignment: CDR1 LGHNA and CDR2 YSLEER. V was cut by 0 bases and J by 15 bases, with 18 bases left in between. The CDR3 is made up of 15 amino acids. CDR3: CASSQEGTGGDRLHF. The CDR3 bases are TGCGCCAGCAGCCAAGAAGGGACTGGGGGGGACCGCCTCCACTTT.

The sample holds a few counts of this clone. The chain has TRBV12-5 and TRBJ2-1, with 7 bases fitting TRBD2. J was trimmed by 0 bases and V by 8 bases; bases with no gene match: 4. Germline-derived CDR1 and CDR2 are LGHNT and FRNRAP. CDR3 length equals 14 residues. The CDR3 protein is CASSGTSSYNEQFF. CDR3 DNA: TGTGCTAGTAGCGGGACGAGCTCCTACAATGAGCAGTTCTTC. Looking up the rest from reference TRBV12-5 and TRBJ2-1 gives the full variable domain: DARVTQTPRHKVTEMGQEVTMRCQPILGHNTVFWYRQTMMQGLELLAYFRNRAPLDDSGMPKDRFSAEMPDATLATLKIQPSEPRDSAVYFCASSGTSSYNEQFFGPGTRLTVL.